The rows below give T cell receptor beta chains drawn from one sample of a study of cytomegalovirus exposure and HLA in healthy donors. The method was immunoSEQ multiplex PCR; TCRdb's version includes in-frame clones alone and lacks a portion of them. The data contain tens of thousands of clones, 77% of them seen just once; the ten biggest clones take up approximately 3.3%. Input material: PBMCs. The source of these receptors is a middle-aged woman in good health and CMV-seropositive. CDR3s include the opening cysteine and the closing phenylalanine or tryptophan. The D gene is left open where the match is weak. Some rows mark clone size as missing; the rest say once, few, many or name a class of expanded clone.

V gene: TRBV12-5
clone size: NA
D gene: NA
J gene: TRBJ2-7
CDR3 DNA: TGTGCTAGTGGTTTCGGTGGTGGCGTGGTAGTAAGCGAGCAGTACTTC
CDR3 protein: CASGFGGGVVVSEQYF

V gene: TRBV29-1
clone size: few
D gene: TRBD2
J gene: TRBJ2-7
CDR3 DNA: TGCAGCGTTTTTGGTCTAGCGGGTCATCGGGAGCAGTACTTC
CDR3 protein: CSVFGLAGHREQYF

V gene: TRBV5-1
clone size: few
D gene: NA
J gene: TRBJ1-5
CDR3 DNA: TGCGCCAGCAGCTTTGGGAGAGGTCAGCCCCAGCATTTT
CDR3 protein: CASSFGRGQPQHF

V gene: TRBV5-4
clone size: NA
D gene: NA
J gene: TRBJ1-1
CDR3 DNA: TGTGCCAGCAGCTCACCGCCTAATACTGAAGCTTTCTTT
CDR3 protein: CASSSPPNTEAFF

V gene: TRBV29-1
clone size: NA
D gene: NA
J gene: TRBJ1-2
CDR3 DNA: TGCAGCGTTCCGAGGCCACACGGCTACACCTTC
CDR3 protein: CSVPRPHGYTF

V gene: TRBV2
clone size: NA
D gene: TRBD1
J gene: TRBJ2-7
CDR3 DNA: TGTGCCAGCAGTGATATTGGGACAGGGGTCTACGAGCAGTACTTC
CDR3 protein: CASSDIGTGVYEQYF

V gene: TRBV7-9
clone size: NA
D gene: NA
J gene: TRBJ1-5
CDR3 DNA: TGTGCCAGCAGCCGATACGCGGGGGGCGGCCATCAGCCCCAGCATTTT
CDR3 protein: CASSRYAGGGHQPQHF

V gene: TRBV7-2
clone size: once
D gene: NA
J gene: TRBJ1-2
CDR3 DNA: TGTGCCAGCAGCTTACCCATTGGGCCCAACTATGGCTACACCTTC
CDR3 protein: CASSLPIGPNYGYTF

V gene: TRBV25-1
clone size: NA
D gene: TRBD2
J gene: TRBJ2-1
CDR3 DNA: TGTGCCAGCAGTGTCTGGCGGATTAGCGGGGGTTTTGAGCAGTTCTTC
CDR3 protein: CASSVWRISGGFEQFF

V gene: TRBV5-1
clone size: once
D gene: TRBD1
J gene: TRBJ2-7
CDR3 DNA: TGCGCCAGCAGCTTCACCGGGACAGGGTACGACGAGCAGTACTTC
CDR3 protein: CASSFTGTGYDEQYF

V gene: TRBV9
clone size: NA
D gene: NA
J gene: TRBJ1-1
CDR3 DNA: TGTGCCAGCAGCGGTCCCCTAGGGACACTGAACACTGAAGCTTTCTTT
CDR3 protein: CASSGPLGTLNTEAFF

V gene: TRBV10-3
clone size: NA
D gene: NA
J gene: TRBJ2-7
CDR3 DNA: TGTGCCATCAGTGAAACTCAGGGGAGGGACGAGCAGTACTTC
CDR3 protein: CAISETQGRDEQYF

V gene: TRBV29-1
clone size: NA
D gene: NA
J gene: TRBJ1-1
CDR3 DNA: TGCAGCGTTCCCCAACAGAGGGCAGGTAGAGGAACTGAAGCTTTCTTT
CDR3 protein: CSVPQQRAGRGTEAFF

V gene: TRBV5-8
clone size: NA
D gene: TRBD1
J gene: TRBJ1-2
CDR3 DNA: TGTGCCAGGCGGGACAGGGGGAACTATGGCTACACCTTC
CDR3 protein: CARRDRGNYGYTF

V gene: TRBV13
clone size: NA
D gene: NA
J gene: TRBJ2-5
CDR3 DNA: TGTGCCAGCAGTCTTACCACTCAAGAGACCCAGTACTTC
CDR3 protein: CASSLTTQETQYF

V gene: TRBV6-1
clone size: NA
D gene: TRBD1
J gene: TRBJ1-2
CDR3 DNA: TGTGCCAGCAGCTCTGGACAGGCTTATGGCTACACCTTC
CDR3 protein: CASSSGQAYGYTF

V gene: TRBV6-5
clone size: NA
D gene: NA
J gene: TRBJ1-1
CDR3 DNA: TGTGCCAGCAGTTCGTCTGAAGGAGGGGCTGAAGCTTTCTTT
CDR3 protein: CASSSSEGGAEAFF

V gene: TRBV5-6
clone size: NA
D gene: TRBD1
J gene: TRBJ2-7
CDR3 DNA: TGTGCCAGCAGCTCTCAGGGCGGCAGGGGGATGGAGCAGTACTTC
CDR3 protein: CASSSQGGRGMEQYF